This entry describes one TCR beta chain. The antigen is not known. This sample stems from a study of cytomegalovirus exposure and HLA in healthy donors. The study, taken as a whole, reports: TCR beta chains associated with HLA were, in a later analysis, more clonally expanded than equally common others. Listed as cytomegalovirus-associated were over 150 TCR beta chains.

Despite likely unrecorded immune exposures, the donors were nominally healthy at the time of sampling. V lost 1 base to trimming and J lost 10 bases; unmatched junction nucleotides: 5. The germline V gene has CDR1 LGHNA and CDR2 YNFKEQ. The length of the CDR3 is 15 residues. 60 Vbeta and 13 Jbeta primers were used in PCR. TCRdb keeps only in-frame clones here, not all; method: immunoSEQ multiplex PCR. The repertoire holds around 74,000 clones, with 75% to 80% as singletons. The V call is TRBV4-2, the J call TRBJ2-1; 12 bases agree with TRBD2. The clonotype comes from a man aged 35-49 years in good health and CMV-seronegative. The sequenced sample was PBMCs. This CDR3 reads CASSQASGGAQEQFF. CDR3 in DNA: TGTGCCAGCAGCCAAGCTAGCGGGGGGGCCCAGGAGCAGTTCTTC.